The present T cell receptor beta chain was sequenced within a study of molecular identifiers for immune sequencing clone quantification. Previously published methods and listed TCR primers were used for the bulk TCR libraries. TCRdb re-called the PCR reads through MiXCR, storing one row per CDR3 protein. The sample consists of around 300,000 distinct CDR3 sequences, roughly 24% of them appearing once. This clonotype was observed at least ten times. Its antigen is not identified. General study results and limits: Among effectors, clones above 20 RNA copies held over 97% of molecules; among naive cells, under 1%. Amid approximately 1 million naive cells, spiked Jurkat TCR RNA from one cell was reportedly still detectable.

V shed 4 bases and J shed 2 bases, with 10 bases lying between them. CDR3 length: 14 residues. Germline CDR1 and CDR2: MNHEY and SVGAGI. Sequencing used naive CD8+ T cells from blood, with Jurkat cell RNA spiked in. The subset: FACS-sorted CD8+CD4-CCR7+CD45RA+ naive T cells. The receptor comes from a human donor in good health. Some libraries in this study had Jurkat cell RNA spiked in. The chain links TRBV6-5 to TRBJ2-3, with D perhaps assigned TRBD1 or TRBD2 (5 bases each). The CDR3 spells CASSWGPHTDTQYF. The CDR3 nucleotides read TGTGCCAGCAGTTGGGGACCGCACACAGATACGCAGTATTTT.